The entry that follows covers one T cell receptor beta chain sequence. The sample carries other DNA sequences with the same CDR3. This sample stems from a study of blood T cell repertoires in COVID-19. CDR1 is MNHNS and CDR2 is SASEGT in the germline V gene. V lost 3 bases to trimming and J lost 4 bases, with 6 bases between them. The CDR3 has 12 amino acids. Assay used: immunoSEQ multiplex PCR; TCRdb lists only in-frame clones, some missing. The table has some 87,000 clones, approximately 78% seen once. This chain connects TRBV6-1 to TRBJ1-2; D gene uncertain. Specimen: peripheral blood. This clonotype originated in a human donor in a cohort sampled during active COVID-19. The CDR3 region has the DNA TGTGCCAGCAGTGACCGAGGCTATGGCTACACCTTC. This gives the protein CASSDRGYGYTF.